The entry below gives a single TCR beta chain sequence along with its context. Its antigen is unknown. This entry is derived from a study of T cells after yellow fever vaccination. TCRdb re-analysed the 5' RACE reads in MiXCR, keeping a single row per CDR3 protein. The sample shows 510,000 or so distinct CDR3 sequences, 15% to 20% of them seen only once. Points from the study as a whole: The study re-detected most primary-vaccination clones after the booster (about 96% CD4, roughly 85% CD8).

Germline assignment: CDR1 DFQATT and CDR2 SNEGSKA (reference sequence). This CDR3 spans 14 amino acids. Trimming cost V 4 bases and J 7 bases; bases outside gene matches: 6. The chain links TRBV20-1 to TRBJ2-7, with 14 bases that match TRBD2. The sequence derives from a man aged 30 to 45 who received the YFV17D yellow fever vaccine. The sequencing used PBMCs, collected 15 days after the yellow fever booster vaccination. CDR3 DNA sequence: TGCAGTGCTACCCGACTAGCGGGAGGGGAAGAGCAGTACTTC. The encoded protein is CSATRLAGGEEQYF.